This TCR beta chain was retrieved from a study of blood T cell repertoires in COVID-19. Sequencing was performed with immunoSEQ multiplex PCR; in TCRdb, only in-frame clones are kept and a portion is missing. The data contain a few hundred thousand clones, about 90% of them singletons. Sequenced input: peripheral blood. This receptor was identified in a woman aged 25-40 years who had recovered from COVID-19.

The CDR3 nucleotides are TGTGCCAGCATCATGGACAGGGGAGGGGGTCAGCCCCAGCATTTT. This encodes CASIMDRGGGQPQHF. This sequence joins TRBV2 and TRBJ1-5; 9 nucleotides match TRBD1. V trimming: 7 bases; J trimming: 6 bases; junction bases outside the gene matches: 10. CDR1 is SNHLY, CDR2 FYNNEI, per germline. The CDR3 covers 15 residues. The whole variable domain, remainder taken from reference TRBV2 and TRBJ1-5, is EPEVTQTPSHQVTQMGQEVILRCVPISNHLYFYWYRQILGQKVEFLVSFYNNEISEKSEIFDDQFSVERPDGSNFTLKIRSTKLEDSAMYFCASIMDRGGGQPQHFGDGTRLSIL.